This T cell receptor beta chain derives from a study of blood T cell repertoires in COVID-19. Study context: PBMCs, B-cell-depleted T cells, or T cells provided the cDNA or gDNA that made up the material.

Original processing notes: Quantification of nucleated cells was approximated via reference gene primer amplification. Sequenced by immunoSEQ multiplex PCR; TCRdb stores in-frame clones only, minus some. The V and J calls and clone size are taken from that table; D and trimming were inferred from the DNA. The sample includes more than 300,000 clones, roughly 91% of them seen just once. This study enrolled people aged about 18 to 90 from 20 to 25 US geographic areas. What was sequenced was PBMCs or T cells enriched from blood (not recorded which). The TCR originated in a woman aged 18-35 years who had recovered from COVID-19.

CDR3 in amino acids: CASTLNRGNYGYTF. Here the CDR3 DNA reads TGTGCCAGCACTCTGAACAGGGGTAACTATGGCTACACCTTC. This chain uses TRBV7-2 with TRBJ1-2, with TRBD1 identical over 7 bases. V shed 7 bases and J 1 base; nucleotides not matched to a gene: 6. This CDR3 region has 14 residues. Per the germline V gene, CDR1 is SGHTA and CDR2 is FQGNSA.